Below, 20 T cell receptor beta chains from the same sample are listed, as sequenced in a study of T cell responses to AZD1222 COVID-19 vaccine. The repertoire was sequenced with immunoSEQ multiplex PCR; TCRdb's copy has only in-frame clones and lacks some. The sample records over 80,000 clones, approximately 90% being singletons. The source material was peripheral blood, sampled 28 days after the second AZD1222 dose. These receptor sequences come from an adult who received the AZD1222 COVID-19 vaccine.

The gene calls are TRBV28 and TRBJ2-5, with a weak D call TRBD1 (6 bases). Germline V lookup: CDR1 MDHEN, CDR2 SYDVKM. There are 13 residues in the CDR3. Trimming removed 6 bases from V and 4 bases from J, with 12 bases in between. CDR3 region: CASSRTVGETQYF. The CDR3, as DNA: TGTGCCAGCAGCCGGACAGTCGGAGAGACCCAGTACTTC.

The CDR3 region is CASSYGLAGEQYF. In DNA form, the CDR3 reads TGTGCCAGCAGCTACGGACTAGCCGGCGAGCAGTACTTC. This chain connects TRBV5-4 to TRBJ2-7, with TRBD2 matching over 8 bases. V lost 3 bases, J lost 6 bases, and 5 bases stayed unmatched. The CDR3 totals 13 residues. Per the germline V gene, CDR1 is SGHNT and CDR2 is YYREEE (reference sequence).

The V and J genes are TRBV5-1 and TRBJ1-4; 7 bases match TRBD1. The CDR3 totals 17 residues. Germline assignment: CDR1 SGHRS and CDR2 YFSETQ. V trimming: 3 bases; J trimming: 4 bases; junction bases outside the gene matches: 12. CDR3 sequence (DNA): TGCGCCAGCAGCTCCCAACCCCCGGGACAGTTTAATGAAAAACTGTTTTTT. Protein: CASSSQPPGQFNEKLFF.

This chain uses TRBV9 with TRBJ2-7; D assignment may be TRBD1 or TRBD2 (6 bases each). The CDR3 runs to 14 residues. CDR1 SGDLS and CDR2 YYNGEE come from the germline V gene. Deletions cut 3 bases from V and 3 bases from J, with 13 bases between. The CDR3 DNA reads TGTGCCAGCAGCGCAGAGGGGGGAATCTACGAGCAGTACTTC. Its protein is CASSAEGGIYEQYF.

The chain joins TRBV4-1 to TRBJ2-7; D is possibly TRBD1 (6 bases). The length of the CDR3 is 15 residues. V was cut by 4 bases and J by 0 bases, with 13 bases left in between. Germline V lookup: CDR1 MGHRA, CDR2 YSYEKL. The CDR3 loop reads CASSLARTVSYEQYF. The CDR3, as DNA: TGCGCCAGCAGCCTAGCAAGGACAGTCTCCTACGAGCAGTACTTC.

This clone was seen a handful of times. The chain links TRBV7-2 to TRBJ1-5; TRBD1 is a possible D gene (5 bases). CDR1 SGHTA and CDR2 FQGNSA come from the germline V gene. V gave up 4 bases and J gave up 5 bases, with 15 bases separating them. CDR3 length: 15 amino acids. The CDR3 here is CASSSRDRDYQPQHF. DNA for the CDR3: TGTGCCAGCAGCTCCCGGGACCGAGACTATCAGCCCCAGCATTTT.

The J gene is TRBJ2-2, the V gene TRBV7-8; D is possibly TRBD1 (6 bases). V was trimmed by 7 bases and J by 0 bases, leaving 12 bases between them. Germline CDR1 and CDR2: SGHVS and FQNEAQ. CDR3 length: 15 residues. The CDR3 sequence is CASIIGTTNTGELFF. The CDR3, as DNA: TGTGCCAGCATCATTGGGACAACGAACACCGGGGAGCTGTTTTTT.

The V gene is TRBV2, the J gene TRBJ2-5; 8 positions agree with TRBD1. The CDR3 spans 15 residues. Trimming cost V 7 bases and J 2 bases; bases outside gene matches: 9. CDR1 is SNHLY, CDR2 FYNNEI, per germline. The CDR3 sequence: CASTLRTGGQETQYF. The CDR3 bases are TGTGCCAGCACTCTTAGAACAGGGGGGCAAGAGACCCAGTACTTC. The variable domain in full, with the rest retrieved from reference TRBV2 and TRBJ2-5, is EPEVTQTPSHQVTQMGQEVILRCVPISNHLYFYWYRQILGQKVEFLVSFYNNEISEKSEIFDDQFSVERPDGSNFTLKIRSTKLEDSAMYFCASTLRTGGQETQYFGPGTRLLVL.

The V gene is TRBV7-3, the J gene TRBJ1-4; D not resolved. The V gene's germline CDR1 is SGHTA and CDR2 FQGTGA. Between the trimmed V and J ends, which lost 1 base and 1 base, there was a span of 13 bases. The CDR3 extends over 17 amino acids. Written as DNA, the CDR3 is TGTGCCAGCAGCTTAATGGGCCCCGCTCGAACTAATGAAAAACTGTTTTTT. Its translation: CASSLMGPARTNEKLFF. Complete variable domain (other parts from reference TRBV7-3 and TRBJ1-4): GAGVSQTPSNKVTEKGKYVELRCDPISGHTALYWYRQSLGQGPEFLIYFQGTGAADDSGLPNDRFFAVRPEGSVSTLKIQRTERGDSAVYLCASSLMGPARTNEKLFFGSGTQLSVL.

This rearrangement joins TRBV7-9 to TRBJ1-1; possible D gene TRBD1, 5 bases. V was trimmed by 1 base and J by 1 base, leaving 10 bases between them. The CDR3 has 15 residues. CDR1 and CDR2 from the germline V gene are SEHNR and FQNEAQ (reference sequence). This CDR3 reads CASSLGTSRNTEAFF. Here the CDR3 DNA reads TGTGCCAGCAGCTTAGGGACAAGTCGGAACACTGAAGCTTTCTTT.

The chain couples TRBV9 to TRBJ2-2; D is possibly TRBD2 (5 bases). Trimming removed 0 bases at V and 2 bases at J, with 8 bases between. This CDR3 has 15 amino acids. Germline V lookup: CDR1 SGDLS, CDR2 YYNGEE. The CDR3 reads CASSVGPGNTGELFF. Written as DNA, the CDR3 is TGTGCCAGCAGCGTAGGCCCGGGAAACACCGGGGAGCTGTTTTTT.

The J gene is TRBJ2-3, the V gene TRBV28, with D uncertain. The CDR3 has 12 residues. CDR1 and CDR2 (germline): MDHEN, SYDVKM. Trimming cost V 1 base and J 10 bases, with 9 bases left between them. The CDR3 region is CASSLSTRSQYF. The CDR3, as DNA: TGTGCCAGCAGTTTATCAACCCGGTCGCAGTATTTT.

The rearrangement uses TRBV28 and TRBJ2-1; D might be TRBD2 (6 bases). The CDR3 loop spans 15 amino acids. From germline, CDR1 is MDHEN and CDR2 SYDVKM. The ends were cut back, 4 bases at V and 8 bases at J, with 18 bases in the middle. In nucleotides, the CDR3 is TGTGCCAGCAGTTCCCCGGGACTCCTCTCGGATGAGCAGTTCTTC. Amino acids: CASSSPGLLSDEQFF.

The genes are TRBV28 and TRBJ1-2; D not resolved. The CDR3 is 13 amino acids. V was trimmed by 4 bases and J by 2 bases, leaving 8 bases between them. Per germline, CDR1 MDHEN and CDR2 SYDVKM. CDR3 DNA: TGTGCCAGCAGTTCCCTTGAGAACTATGGCTACACCTTC. Its protein product is CASSSLENYGYTF.

CDR3: CASSPGLGNEQFF. The CDR3 nucleotides are TGTGCCAGCAGCCCGGGACTTGGTAATGAGCAGTTCTTC. This chain connects TRBV6-5 to TRBJ2-1; perhaps TRBD2 as D (6 bases). The CDR3 length is 13 residues. In germline, CDR1 is MNHEY, CDR2 SVGAGI. The V gene lost 6 bases and the J gene lost 7 bases, with 13 bases spanning the gap.

The J gene is TRBJ1-5, the V gene TRBV5-8, with a possible D match to TRBD1 (6 bases). This CDR3 is built from 14 residues. Germline V gene lookup returns CDR1 SGHTS and CDR2 YDEGEE. The V end lost 4 bases, the J end lost 3 bases, and 11 bases lay between the germline ends. The CDR3: CASSNTGFNQPQHF. As DNA, the CDR3 is TGTGCCAGCAGCAATACAGGGTTCAATCAGCCCCAGCATTTT.

A single count supports this clone. The chain employs TRBV18 and TRBJ2-7; either TRBD1 or TRBD2 may fit D (6 bases each). This CDR3 has 14 residues. Trimming left V 3 bases short and J 4 bases short, with 13 bases between. Germline V gene data show CDR1 as KGHSH and CDR2 as LQKENI. CDR3: CASSPLGGAYEQYF. The CDR3 region has the DNA TGTGCCAGCTCACCGCTGGGGGGCGCTTACGAGCAGTACTTC.

The chain uses TRBV9 and TRBJ2-3; TRBD1 or TRBD2 may be the D gene (6 bases each). Germline V gives CDR1 SGDLS, CDR2 YYNGEE. V dropped 0 bases and J dropped 2 bases, with 13 bases sitting between them. The length of the CDR3 is 16 residues. The CDR3 sequence is CASSVAEGEDTDTQYF. CDR3 in DNA: TGTGCCAGCAGCGTAGCAGAGGGGGAGGACACAGATACGCAGTATTTT.

This chain links TRBV15 with TRBJ2-5; D call uncertain. This CDR3 has 13 residues. Germline CDR1 reads LNHNV; CDR2 reads YYDKDF (reference sequence). Trimming stripped 0 bases from V and 5 bases from J, with 7 bases between. For the CDR3, the DNA is TGTGCCACCAGCAGAGACCCCACGGAGACCCAGTACTTC. Its translation is CATSRDPTETQYF.

The rearrangement joins TRBV7-8 to TRBJ2-1, with 14 bases fitting TRBD2. In germline, CDR1 is SGHVS, CDR2 FQNEAQ. V shed 5 bases, J shed 7 bases, and the junction held 7 bases outside the gene matches. The CDR3 sequence is 16 residues long. The CDR3 sequence: CASSPGLAGDGNEQFF. The CDR3 nucleotides read TGTGCCAGCAGCCCGGGACTAGCGGGGGACGGAAATGAGCAGTTCTTC.